Sequencing of this TCR beta chain was carried out in a study of molecular identifiers for immune sequencing clone quantification. This CDR3 comprises 19 residues. Germline values: CDR1 SQVTM, CDR2 ANQGSEA. Trimming took 6 bases from V and 4 from J; bases not matched to a gene: 18. One entry per CDR3 protein, called by TCRdb with MiXCR from the PCR reads. The repertoire holds about 500,000 distinct CDR3 sequences, with 25% as singletons. The sequenced sample was naive CD8+ T cells from blood, with Jurkat cell RNA spiked in. Subset denoted: FACS-sorted CD8+CD4-CCR7+CD45RA+ naive T cells. The chain uses TRBV29-1 and TRBJ2-1, with 13 bases identical to TRBD2. This TCR derives from a human donor in good health. Some libraries in this study had Jurkat cell RNA spiked in. In DNA form, the CDR3 reads TGCAGCGTGCGGCATGCGGGTACTAGCGGGAGGGCCCTTTACAATGAGCAGTTCTTC. Protein: CSVRHAGTSGRALYNEQFF.